A selection of T cell receptor beta chains follows, all from one sample in a study of cytomegalovirus exposure and HLA in healthy donors. The assay was immunoSEQ multiplex PCR, and TCRdb's table has in-frame clones only and misses some. The profile covers more than 110,000 clones, with 80% appearing a single time and about 6.8% taken by the ten largest. Source material: PBMCs. The receptor source for this set is a man aged 40-50 years in good health and CMV-seropositive. CDR3s include the opening cysteine and the closing phenylalanine or tryptophan. Each record gives: CDR3 DNA, CDR3 protein, J gene, V gene, clone size, D gene. D genes are given only for firm matches. Only part of the rows carry a size: once, few, many, or a class if the clone is expanded.

TGTGCCAGCAGCCAAAATTTGCCAGGGATGACGAACACCGGGGAGCTGTTTTTT | CASSQNLPGMTNTGELFF | TRBJ2-2 | TRBV4-2 | . | .
TGTGCCAGCAGCGCGACAGACTCCTACGAGCAGTACTTC | CASSATDSYEQYF | TRBJ2-7 | TRBV5-5 | . | .
TGTGCCAGCAGCGTATCCGGGACAGGGAACACTGAAGCTTTCTTT | CASSVSGTGNTEAFF | TRBJ1-1 | TRBV9 | . | TRBD1
TGTGCCAGCAGGTTGGACAGTCGGGGAAACACCATATATTTT | CASRLDSRGNTIYF | TRBJ1-3 | TRBV6-5 | . | .
TGCGCCAGCAGCCGAGACTTCCGGGTCACCACAGATACGCAGTATTTT | CASSRDFRVTTDTQYF | TRBJ2-3 | TRBV5-1 | . | .
TGCAGCGTTGAACGGGACAGGAGTGGCTACACCTTC | CSVERDRSGYTF | TRBJ1-2 | TRBV29-1 | once | TRBD1
TGTGCCAGCATCTCGACAGGGATCCCAGATACGCAGTATTTT | CASISTGIPDTQYF | TRBJ2-3 | TRBV5-4 | . | TRBD1
TGTGCCAGCAGCTCGAGGGACTGGACGATCAGCGGTGAGCAGTTCTTC | CASSSRDWTISGEQFF | TRBJ2-1 | TRBV9 | few | .
TGTGCCAGCAGCTTAGAATTAGCGGGGGCGTTCACCGGGGAGCTGTTTTTT | CASSLELAGAFTGELFF | TRBJ2-2 | TRBV7-6 | . | TRBD2
TGTGCCAGCAGACTAGGGGGACAGGGTGCTTCACCCCTCCACTTT | CASRLGGQGASPLHF | TRBJ1-6 | TRBV28 | . | TRBD1
TGTGCCAGCAGTGAAGGAGGACTAGCGGGGGTGGAGACCCAGTACTTC | CASSEGGLAGVETQYF | TRBJ2-5 | TRBV6-1 | few | TRBD2
TGTGCCAGCAGCTCCGAACCTCCCGGGGGTACGCAGTATTTT | CASSSEPPGGTQYF | TRBJ2-3 | TRBV9 | . | .
TGTGCCAGCAGCTTAGCCGGACAGGGAGTAGATACGCAGTATTTT | CASSLAGQGVDTQYF | TRBJ2-3 | TRBV7-2 | . | TRBD1
TGCAGCGTTGAAGGGACAGGGGGTTACTATGGCTACACCTTC | CSVEGTGGYYGYTF | TRBJ1-2 | TRBV29-1 | . | TRBD1
TGTGCCAGCAGGATGGACAGGCTGAACACTGAAGCTTTCTTT | CASRMDRLNTEAFF | TRBJ1-1 | TRBV28 | once | TRBD1
TGTGCCTGGAGTGGTAAGGGTAGCGGGAGAAATGAGCAGTTCTTC | CAWSGKGSGRNEQFF | TRBJ2-1 | TRBV30 | . | TRBD2
TGTGCCAGCAGCTTAGCGAGCGGGAGGCTTGGTACGCAGTATTTT | CASSLASGRLGTQYF | TRBJ2-3 | TRBV7-2 | . | TRBD2
TGCGCCAGCAGCGAGGGGGCTGGCACTGAAGCTTTCTTT | CASSEGAGTEAFF | TRBJ1-1 | TRBV5-1 | . | TRBD1
TGTGCCAGCAGTCCACTACAGGGGAATGACTACGAGCAGTACTTC | CASSPLQGNDYEQYF | TRBJ2-7 | TRBV27 | . | TRBD1
TGTGCCAGCAGTTTGGTGGCAGGCGACTATGGCTACACCTTC | CASSLVAGDYGYTF | TRBJ1-2 | TRBV28 | . | .
TGTGCCAGCAGCCGACAGGATATAACCTTCTACGAGCAGTACTTC | CASSRQDITFYEQYF | TRBJ2-7 | TRBV28 | . | .
TGTGCCAGCAGGCCTTGGGCGGGACCATCCTACGAGCAGTACTTC | CASRPWAGPSYEQYF | TRBJ2-7 | TRBV7-2 | . | .
TGTGCCAGCAGCTATAGTTTAGAGCTAACGACCTACGAGCAGTACTTC | CASSYSLELTTYEQYF | TRBJ2-7 | TRBV11-2 | once | .
TGTGCCAGCAGTTACAGCAGGGCCATGAACACTGAAGCTTTCTTT | CASSYSRAMNTEAFF | TRBJ1-1 | TRBV6-5 | . | .
TGTGCCAGCAGCCACCGCCGGACAGGGGAGGAGACCCAGTACTTC | CASSHRRTGEETQYF | TRBJ2-5 | TRBV14 | . | TRBD1
TGTGCCAGCAGCCAAGACGTAGCGGCGGACACCGGGGAGCTGTTTTTT | CASSQDVAADTGELFF | TRBJ2-2 | TRBV14 | . | .
TGTGCCAGCAGCTTAGATCGGGGGGGCAATCAGCCCCAGCATTTT | CASSLDRGGNQPQHF | TRBJ1-5 | TRBV11-2 | few | .
TGCGCCAGCAGCCCTACCCTCTGGGGGGTCCACGAGCAGTACTTC | CASSPTLWGVHEQYF | TRBJ2-7 | TRBV4-3 | . | .
TGTGCCAGCGCGGACAGGGTGAGAGAGACCCAGTACTTC | CASADRVRETQYF | TRBJ2-5 | TRBV28 | . | TRBD1
TGTGCCAGCAGCTTGGGGATACAGGGCTCAGGGGCCAACGTCCTGACTTTC | CASSLGIQGSGANVLTF | TRBJ2-6 | TRBV5-5 | few | .
TGCGCCAGCAGCTCACGGGGGAGTTTCGACTATGGCTACACCTTC | CASSSRGSFDYGYTF | TRBJ1-2 | TRBV5-1 | . | .
TGTGCCATCAAAGACGAACGATTGACGGGGGCCTACGAGCAGTACTTC | CAIKDERLTGAYEQYF | TRBJ2-7 | TRBV10-3 | . | .
TGCGCCAGCAGTGAGGGGACAGGTTATCTTATTAACTATGGCTACACCTTC | CASSEGTGYLINYGYTF | TRBJ1-2 | TRBV10-1 | . | TRBD1
TGTGCCAGCAGTGAAAGGGGGATCGAAACCTACGAGCAGTACTTC | CASSERGIETYEQYF | TRBJ2-7 | TRBV2 | . | .
TGTGCCAGCAGTACGCCCTCAGGTACGCAGTATTTT | CASSTPSGTQYF | TRBJ2-3 | TRBV7-2 | . | .
TGTGCCAGCTCACCCCAATCAACATCGAACACTGAAGCTTTCTTT | CASSPQSTSNTEAFF | TRBJ1-1 | TRBV18 | . | .
TGTGCCAGCAGTGAAAATCTAGGGACAGCGGGCACAGATACGCAGTATTTT | CASSENLGTAGTDTQYF | TRBJ2-3 | TRBV2 | . | TRBD1